Presented here are 10 T cell receptor beta chains from one specimen sequenced in a study of blood T cell repertoires in COVID-19. Clones were sequenced by immunoSEQ multiplex PCR, and TCRdb holds only the in-frame ones, with some missing. The table records roughly 260,000 clones, 82% of them present only once. Sequencing was performed on peripheral blood. The receptor source for this set is a woman at least 80 years old with active or convalescent COVID-19.

The chain links TRBV14 to TRBJ1-6; 7 bases fit TRBD1. The CDR3 consists of 13 residues. CDR1 and CDR2 from the germline V gene are SGHDN and FVKESK. V lost 5 bases to trimming and J lost 10 bases; unmatched junction nucleotides: 5. The CDR3 DNA reads TGTGCCAGCAGCGTCACAGGGGCCTCACCCCTCCACTTT. Encoded protein: CASSVTGASPLHF.

V gene TRBV29-1 combines with J gene TRBJ1-3; the D is unclear. CDR3 size: 11 residues. Trimming removed 1 base from V and 9 bases from J, with 7 bases in between. Germline CDR1 is SQVTM and CDR2 is ANQGSEA. In nucleotides, the CDR3 is TGCAGCGTTGAAGTTGTCTCCACCATATATTTT. It yields the protein CSVEVVSTIYF.

The chain uses TRBV3-1 (or the pseudogene TRBV3-2) and TRBJ2-3; TRBD2 matches 12 bases. Germline V lookup: CDR1 LGHDT, CDR2 YNNKEL (reference sequence). Unmatched junction bases numbered 4, after V lost 6 bases and J lost 3 bases. The CDR3 sequence is 15 residues long. The CDR3 loop is CASRAGTSGTDTQYF. In DNA, the CDR3 is TGTGCCAGCAGGGCCGGGACTAGCGGGACAGATACGCAGTATTTT.

This clone was picked up one time. The chain uses TRBV10-3 and TRBJ1-6; D is unclear. Between the trimmed V and J ends, which lost 10 bases and 8 bases, there was a span of 18 bases. Germline CDR1 and CDR2: ENHRY and SYGVKD. The CDR3 contains 14 residues. In nucleotides, the CDR3 is TGTGCCAGCGCGGACTTAAAGGGCTATTCACCCCTCCACTTT. This sequence encodes CASADLKGYSPLHF.

The rearrangement links TRBV29-1 to TRBJ2-7, with 9 positions matching TRBD2. The CDR3 covers 15 residues. Germline V gene data show CDR1 as SQVTM and CDR2 as ANQGSEA. Trimming at V came to 3 bases and at J to 3 bases, leaving 9 bases not matched to a gene. CDR3: CSVDRGGGRGYEQYF. DNA of the CDR3: TGCAGCGTTGACCGCGGGGGGGGGCGGGGCTACGAGCAGTACTTC.

The chain carries TRBV18 and TRBJ2-7; the D gene is possibly TRBD2 (6 bases). Germline CDR1 reads KGHSH; CDR2 reads LQKENI. The V gene lost 3 bases and the J gene lost 3 bases, with 9 bases spanning the gap. CDR3 size: 13 residues. The DNA for the CDR3 is TGTGCCAGCTCACCCCCGGGAGACTACGAGCAGTACTTC. Translated: CASSPPGDYEQYF.

The chain uses TRBV9 and TRBJ1-1; weak D call: TRBD1 (6 bases). Germline V gene lookup returns CDR1 SGDLS and CDR2 YYNGEE. Trimming stripped 3 bases from V and 5 bases from J, with 14 bases between. The CDR3 loop spans 14 amino acids. CDR3 DNA sequence: TGTGCCAGCAGCGCCGAGGGGGAGGGGACTGAAGCTTTCTTT. Its protein product is CASSAEGEGTEAFF.

Comments on this clone: At one boundary the junction diverges from the germline segment, which might be a read error. The DNA for the CDR3 is TGCGCCAGCAGCCCTGGGACTAGTCAAGAGGCCCAGTACTTC. This codes for CASSPGTSQEAQYF. The genes are TRBV5-1 and TRBJ2-5, with 8 bases identical to TRBD2. The CDR3 consists of 14 residues. CDR1 SGHRS and CDR2 YFSETQ come from the germline V gene.

Concerning this clone itself: At the DNA level, this CDR3 is encoded by other sequences in the same sample as well. The chain recombines TRBV27 with TRBJ2-7; TRBD1 agrees at 9 bases. The CDR3 spans 15 residues. J gave up 2 bases and V 2 bases, and 4 bases lay outside the gene matches. The germline V gene encodes CDR1 MNHEY and CDR2 SMNVEV (reference sequence). CDR3 nucleotide sequence: TGTGCCAGCAGTTTAAAGGGACAGGGTGCCTACGAGCAGTACTTC. It encodes CASSLKGQGAYEQYF.

The chain uses TRBV19 and TRBJ2-5; D is unclear. The CDR3 is 16 residues long. Per the germline V gene, CDR1 is LNHDA and CDR2 is SQIVND (reference sequence). Trimming removed 1 base from V and 1 base from J, with 13 bases in between. In DNA form, the CDR3 reads TGTGCCAGTAGTATAGGTCCCCTGGGCGTCCAAGAGACCCAGTACTTC. Translating it yields CASSIGPLGVQETQYF.